These T cell receptor beta chains were read from a single sample in a study of blood T cell repertoires in COVID-19. TCRdb's copy holds only in-frame clones and misses some; the assay was immunoSEQ multiplex PCR. The data contain about 200,000 clones, around 83% of them singletons. Source material: peripheral blood. The receptors were sampled from an older woman with COVID-19, enrolled during active disease. The CDR3 runs from the conserved cysteine through the conserved F or W. A D gene is named only where the DNA matches it firmly. Rows give clone size only sometimes, using once, few, many, or a class for an expanded clone.

d_gene,abundance,v_gene,j_gene,CDR3nt,CDR3aa
TRBD1,.,TRBV5-1,TRBJ2-5,TGCGCCAGCAGCTTTGGACAGGGTGAGACCCAGTACTTC,CASSFGQGETQYF
.,.,TRBV6-5,TRBJ1-2,TGTGCCAGCACCCACCAGGGGAGCTATGGCTACACCTTC,CASTHQGSYGYTF
.,.,TRBV7-9,TRBJ1-3,TGTGCCAGCAGCCCCCAGAACACCATATATTTT,CASSPQNTIYF
TRBD1,.,TRBV5-3,TRBJ2-7,TGTGCCAGAAGCTTGGATTTTAGAGGGGGCTGTCACGAGCAGTACTTC,CARSLDFRGGCHEQYF
.,.,TRBV7-5,TRBJ2-3,TGTGCCAGAAGCTTACAACTGTGGGACAGGGGGCACGGAGATACGCAGTATTTT,CARSLQLWDRGHGDTQYF
TRBD1,.,TRBV6-5,TRBJ2-7,TGTGCCAGCAGCCCCCCCGGGACAGATGGGATGGAGCAGTACTTC,CASSPPGTDGMEQYF
.,.,TRBV27,TRBJ2-7,TGTGCCAGCAGTCTTAAAGCGGGTAACTCCTACGAGCAGTACTTC,CASSLKAGNSYEQYF
TRBD1,.,TRBV28,TRBJ2-5,TGTGCCAGCAGGACAGGGGGAAGGGAGACCCAGTACTTC,CASRTGGRETQYF
TRBD1,.,TRBV6-2/TRBV6-3,TRBJ2-3,TGTGCCAGCAGTTCCGAAGGGGGCGTTACAGATACGCAGTATTTT,CASSSEGGVTDTQYF
TRBD1,.,TRBV2,TRBJ2-7,TGTGCCAGCACTCCCGCAGGGGGCGAGCAGTACTTC,CASTPAGGEQYF
TRBD1,.,TRBV24-1,TRBJ1-1,TGTGCCACCAGTGATGGACAGGGTGGGACAACTGAAGCTTTCTTT,CATSDGQGGTTEAFF
TRBD1,.,TRBV10-1,TRBJ2-2,TGCGCCAGCAGTGCCGAACAGGGGGGTTCGAACACCGGGGAGCTGTTTTTT,CASSAEQGGSNTGELFF
.,.,TRBV6-5,TRBJ1-1,TGTGCCAGCAGTTACGAGGGGAACACTGAAGCTTTCTTT,CASSYEGNTEAFF
.,once,TRBV15,TRBJ2-7,TGTGCCACCAGCAGAGATAGGATGGCGGGAACTTATGACGAGCAGTACTTC,CATSRDRMAGTYDEQYF
TRBD1,.,TRBV10-1,TRBJ1-1,TGCGCCAGCAGTGAAGTCAGGGGGCCATTGAACACTGAAGCTTTCTTT,CASSEVRGPLNTEAFF
.,.,TRBV5-5,TRBJ1-4,TGTGCCAGCAGCTCAAGCCCAGGGTCAGCTAATGAAAAACTGTTTTTT,CASSSSPGSANEKLFF
TRBD1,.,TRBV5-1,TRBJ1-2,TGCGCCAGCACCAAAACCGGGACAGGGGATTATGGCTACACCTTC,CASTKTGTGDYGYTF
.,.,TRBV30,TRBJ2-5,TGTGCCTGGAGGCAGGCCAAAGAGACCCAGTACTTC,CAWRQAKETQYF
.,once,TRBV7-2,TRBJ2-3,TGTGCCAGCAGCTTAGGGCGGTCCACAGATACGCAGTATTTT,CASSLGRSTDTQYF
.,.,TRBV4-2,TRBJ2-1,TGTGCCAGCAGCCAAGATTGGGGCGGGACCGGCAATGAGCAGTTCTTC,CASSQDWGGTGNEQFF
.,.,TRBV30,TRBJ1-6,TGTGCCTGGAGTCCTCTTGGACAGACTCATAATTCACCCCTCCACTTT,CAWSPLGQTHNSPLHF
.,.,TRBV6-6,TRBJ2-6,TGTGCCAGCACGGGTTACGGGGCCAACGTCCTGACTTTC,CASTGYGANVLTF
.,.,TRBV7-9,TRBJ2-2,TGTGCCAGCAGCTTAGGACAGGCAGTCGGGGAGCTGTTTTTT,CASSLGQAVGELFF
.,.,TRBV19,TRBJ2-5,TGTGCCAGTAGTGTTTGGGGGCCACAAGAGACCCAGTACTTC,CASSVWGPQETQYF
.,.,TRBV3-1/TRBV3-2,TRBJ2-4,TGTGCCAGCACCGCAGGAGGGAGCAAAAACATTCAGTACTTC,CASTAGGSKNIQYF
TRBD1,.,TRBV19,TRBJ2-2,TGTGCCAGTAGTCCCGACAGGGCAAGCGGGGAGCTGTTTTTT,CASSPDRASGELFF
TRBD2,.,TRBV2,TRBJ2-1,TGTGCCAGCAGTGTGATTCTTAGCGGGAGTTCGAGGAATGAGCAGTTCTTC,CASSVILSGSSRNEQFF
TRBD1,.,TRBV19,TRBJ1-5,TGTGCCAGTAGGCAGGGGGATAGCAATCAGCCCCAGCATTTT,CASRQGDSNQPQHF
TRBD2,.,TRBV7-2,TRBJ2-3,TGTGCCACAGGGACTAGCGGGAGTAAAACAGATACGCAGTATTTT,CATGTSGSKTDTQYF
TRBD1,.,TRBV30,TRBJ1-6,TGTGCCTGGAGTGTAGGAGGGGGCGCTTCTTATTCACCCCTCCACTTT,CAWSVGGGASYSPLHF
.,.,TRBV6-5,TRBJ1-6,TGTGCCAGCAGCCGGAATTCACCCCTCCACTTT,CASSRNSPLHF
.,.,TRBV29-1,TRBJ2-5,TGCAGCGTCGTGTTCCCCCAAGAGACCCAGTACTTC,CSVVFPQETQYF